Listed here is a single T cell receptor beta chain. Its target antigen remains unknown. No base quality information exists; no much larger clone differs at one position. The data belong to a study of T cells in Graves' hyperthyroidism and ophthalmopathy (dated 2019 in TCRdb). Background for the entire study: Peripheral blood samples were taken at the time of initial diagnosis, prior to any treatment. A discovery cohort of about 96 patients, 43 with Graves' ophthalmopathy and under 60 with stable Graves' hyperthyroidism, was used to find distinguishing TCR V-J signatures. An independent validation cohort of around 19 hyperthyroidism patients and some 15 patients who later progressed to ophthalmopathy tested prospective prediction of ophthalmopathy. The 75 to 100 discovery patients were divided at random into training and test sets in a 7:3 ratio. The study also compared thyroid tissue and blood T-cell repertoires from more than five Graves' hyperthyroidism patients. After blood sampling, hyperthyroidism patients were treated with methimazole at a starting dose of 30 mg daily, and ophthalmopathy patients were treated with high-dose intravenous methylprednisolone. The paper describes TCR Vbeta CDR3 sequencing of more than 120 peripheral blood samples, made up of fewer than 50 ophthalmopathy patients, around 78 hyperthyroidism patients and some 17 progressor patients.

The CDR3 numbers 16 residues from cysteine through phenylalanine. Of the read, only the CDR3 DNA is kept; its 48 bases are in frame from base 1. Based on the germline V gene (reference sequence), the CDR1 and CDR2 sequences are LNHDA and SQIVND. V loses 0 bases at its end and J loses 3 bases; junction bases beyond the gene matches: 6. The TCR beta CDR3 regions were amplified from RNA transcripts. A first-round RT-PCR of the TCR CDR3 used the HTBI primer set with the Qiagen OneStep RT-PCR kit. A second multiplex PCR round built the libraries, followed by size selection and purification. The libraries were sequenced on an Illumina HiSeq2000 using paired-end 100 bp reads. On the authors' methods: Raw data were processed with SOAPnuke, discarding reads with adapters, uncalled bases, mean Phred below 15, or no exact constant-primer or identifier match. High-quality paired reads were merged using COPE v1.2.5, and each unique nucleotide sequence was defined as a clonotype. MiTCR v1.1 was used to align the clonotypes against IMGT TRBV, TRBD and TRBJ reference segments. Analysis was restricted to V-J combinations with a frequency above 0.0001, which covered 98% to 99.2% of repertoires. The TCS score was defined as the ratio of F50 (clonal expansion) to E x V (chaos), calculated using BLOSUM62-based TCRdist between CDR3 peptides within each V-J. Welch's t-statistics and random forest reduced around 510 V-J features to 10 to 15, which were used in a naive Bayes classifier (R e1071). TCRdb trimmed the raw reads at Q25, called clones with MiXCR and kept productive beta chains. CDR3 protein duplicates are merged, each entry listing the most common genes and DNA. TCRdb assigned the V and J calls; the authors' analysis was not used. Counted in this sample were some 530,000 distinct CDR3 sequences; 20% to 25% of them appeared once. Of the sample, 45% to 55% falls within the top ten clones.

The full study reports these points: Ophthalmopathy was separated from stable hyperthyroidism by a 13 V-J signature model, with approximately 90% sensitivity and approximately 81% specificity obtained in cross-validation and 80%/75% obtained in testing. In validation, progression to ophthalmopathy was predicted by the model with nearly 71% sensitivity and about 72% specificity, a median of approximately 7.1 months before onset. Most expanded thyroid clonotypes (frequency above 0.001) were also detected in blood, a finding suggesting that blood repertoires may reflect thyroid immune responses. Sample size was not statistically predetermined, and blinding of investigators to group allocation was not performed.

Ophthalmopathy patients had moderately to severely active disease, Clinical Activity Score of at least 3, NOSPECS grade of at least 4, and duration under 3 months. The study excluded patients with uncontrolled infections, other autoimmune diseases, pregnancy or lactation. Diagnoses relied on clinical symptoms, serum thyroxine and TRAb, thyroid ultrasound and orbital computed tomography. PBMCs were isolated from 7.5 to 10 ml of fresh peripheral blood by Ficoll-Paque density gradient centrifugation. Total RNA was extracted using Trizol reagent, and RNA quality was assessed on an Agilent 2100 Bioanalyzer.

The chain is made from TRBV19 and TRBJ1-2, and 8 junctional nucleotides match TRBD1. Sequenced sample: blood. The sequence derives from a woman in her 70s with Graves' ophthalmopathy. The CDR3 protein sequence reads: CASSIDFPTGDYGYTF. The nucleotide sequence is TGTGCCAGTAGTATAGACTTCCCGACAGGGGACTATGGCTACACCTTC.